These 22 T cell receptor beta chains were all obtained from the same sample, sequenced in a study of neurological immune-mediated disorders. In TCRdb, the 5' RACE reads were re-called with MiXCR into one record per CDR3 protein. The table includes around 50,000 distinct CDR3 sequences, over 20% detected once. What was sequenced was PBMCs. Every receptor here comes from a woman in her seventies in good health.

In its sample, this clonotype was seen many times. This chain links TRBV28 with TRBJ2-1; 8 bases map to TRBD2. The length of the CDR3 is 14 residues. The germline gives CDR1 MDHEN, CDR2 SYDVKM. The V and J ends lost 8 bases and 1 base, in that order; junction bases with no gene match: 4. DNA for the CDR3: TGTGCCAGCGTTGCGGGAGGATCCTACAATGAGCAGTTCTTC. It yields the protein CASVAGGSYNEQFF.

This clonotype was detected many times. The CDR3 protein is CASSLAPSRGQETQYF. The CDR3, as DNA: TGCGCCAGCAGCTTGGCGCCTAGCCGAGGACAAGAGACCCAGTACTTC. The chain employs TRBV5-1 and TRBJ2-5; TRBD2 might be the D (5 bases). Germline V gives CDR1 SGHRS, CDR2 YFSETQ. The CDR3 consists of 16 residues. V was pared by 0 bases and J by 2 bases, with 14 bases between.

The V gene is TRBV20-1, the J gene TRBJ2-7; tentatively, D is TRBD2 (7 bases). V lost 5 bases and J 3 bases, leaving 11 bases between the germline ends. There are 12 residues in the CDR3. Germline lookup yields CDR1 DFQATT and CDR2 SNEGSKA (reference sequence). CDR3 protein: CSAERGGYEQYF. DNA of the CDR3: TGCAGTGCTGAGAGGGGGGGCTACGAGCAGTACTTC.

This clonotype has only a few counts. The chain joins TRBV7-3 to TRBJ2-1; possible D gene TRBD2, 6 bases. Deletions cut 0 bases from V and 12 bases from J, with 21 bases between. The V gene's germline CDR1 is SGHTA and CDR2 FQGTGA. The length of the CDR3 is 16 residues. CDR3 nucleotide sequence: TGTGCCAGCAGCTTAACAGCCCTGGAGGGCCGCGGGGTGCAGTTCTTC. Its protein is CASSLTALEGRGVQFF.

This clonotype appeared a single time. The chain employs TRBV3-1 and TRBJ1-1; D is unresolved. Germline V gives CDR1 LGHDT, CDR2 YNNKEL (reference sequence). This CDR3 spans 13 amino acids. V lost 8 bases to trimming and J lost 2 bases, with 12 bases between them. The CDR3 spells CASQGPSNTEAFF. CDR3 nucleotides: TGTGCCAGCCAAGGACCTTCAAACACTGAAGCTTTCTTT. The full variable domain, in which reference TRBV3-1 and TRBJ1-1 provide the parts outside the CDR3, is DTAVSQTPKYLVTQMGNDKSIKCEQNLGHDTMYWYKQDSKKFLKIMFSYNNKELIINETVPNRFSPKSPDKAHLNLHINSLELGDSAVYFCASQGPSNTEAFFGQGTRLTVV.

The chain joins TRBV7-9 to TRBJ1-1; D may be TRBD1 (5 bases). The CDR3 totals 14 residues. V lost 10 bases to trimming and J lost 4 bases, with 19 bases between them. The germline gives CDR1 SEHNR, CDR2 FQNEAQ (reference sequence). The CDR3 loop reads CATSRGLGATEAFF. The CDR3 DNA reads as TGTGCCACCTCTCGGGGGTTAGGGGCCACTGAAGCTTTCTTT. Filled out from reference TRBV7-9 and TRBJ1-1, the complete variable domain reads DTGVSQNPRHKITKRGQNVTFRCDPISEHNRLYWYRQTLGQGPEFLTYFQNEAQLEKSRLLSDRFSAERPKGSFSTLEIQRTEQGDSAMYLCATSRGLGATEAFFGQGTRLTVV.

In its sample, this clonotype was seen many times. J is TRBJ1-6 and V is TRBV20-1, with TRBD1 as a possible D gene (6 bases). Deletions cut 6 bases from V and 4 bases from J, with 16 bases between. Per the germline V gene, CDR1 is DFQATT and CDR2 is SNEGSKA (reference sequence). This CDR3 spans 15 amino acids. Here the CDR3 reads CSAGVGGPYNSPLHF. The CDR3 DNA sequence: TGCAGTGCGGGCGTAGGGGGTCCTTATAATTCACCCCTCCACTTT.

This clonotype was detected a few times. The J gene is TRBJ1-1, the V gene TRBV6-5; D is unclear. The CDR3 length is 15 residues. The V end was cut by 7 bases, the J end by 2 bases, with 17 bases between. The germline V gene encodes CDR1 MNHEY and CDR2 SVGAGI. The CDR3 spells CASNPRGRANTEAFF. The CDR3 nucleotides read TGTGCCAGCAACCCACGAGGGAGAGCAAACACTGAAGCTTTCTTT.

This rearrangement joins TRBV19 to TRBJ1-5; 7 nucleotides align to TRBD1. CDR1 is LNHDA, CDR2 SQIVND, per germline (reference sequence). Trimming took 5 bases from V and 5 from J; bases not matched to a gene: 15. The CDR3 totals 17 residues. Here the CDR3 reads CASSATPPGQRDQPQHF. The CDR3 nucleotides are TGTGCCAGTAGTGCCACTCCTCCGGGACAGCGCGATCAGCCCCAGCATTTT.

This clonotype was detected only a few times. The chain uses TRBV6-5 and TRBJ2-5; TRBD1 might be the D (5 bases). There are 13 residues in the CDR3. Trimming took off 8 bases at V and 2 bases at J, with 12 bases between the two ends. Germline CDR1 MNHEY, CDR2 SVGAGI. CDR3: CASSWGGQETQYF. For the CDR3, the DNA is TGTGCCAGCTCATGGGGCGGACAAGAGACCCAGTACTTC.

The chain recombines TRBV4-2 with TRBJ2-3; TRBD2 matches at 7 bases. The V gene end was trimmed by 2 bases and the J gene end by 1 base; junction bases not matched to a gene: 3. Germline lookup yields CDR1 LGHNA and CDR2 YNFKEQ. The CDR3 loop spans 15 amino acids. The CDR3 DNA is TGTGCCAGCAGCCAACGGGACTACCGCACAGATACGCAGTATTTT. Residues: CASSQRDYRTDTQYF.

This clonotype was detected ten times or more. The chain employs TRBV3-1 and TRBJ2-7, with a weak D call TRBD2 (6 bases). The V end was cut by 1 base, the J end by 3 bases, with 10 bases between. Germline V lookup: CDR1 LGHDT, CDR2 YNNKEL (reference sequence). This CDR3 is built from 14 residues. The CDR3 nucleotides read TGTGCCAGCAGCCAAGGAGGAGGGAGCTACGAGCAGTACTTC. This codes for CASSQGGGSYEQYF.

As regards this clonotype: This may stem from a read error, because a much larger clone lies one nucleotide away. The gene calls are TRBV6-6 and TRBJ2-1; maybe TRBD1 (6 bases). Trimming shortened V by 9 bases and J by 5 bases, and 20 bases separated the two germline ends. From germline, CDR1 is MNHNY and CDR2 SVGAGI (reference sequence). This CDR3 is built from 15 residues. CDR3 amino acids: CASSALGHINNEQFF. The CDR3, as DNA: TGTGCCAGTTCCGCCCTGGGACACATCAACAATGAGCAGTTCTTC.

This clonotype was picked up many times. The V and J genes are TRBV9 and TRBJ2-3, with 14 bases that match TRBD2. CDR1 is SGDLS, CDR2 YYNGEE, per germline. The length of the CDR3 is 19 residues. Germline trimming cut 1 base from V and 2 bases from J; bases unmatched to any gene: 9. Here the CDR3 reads CASSVRGTSGRGYTDTQYF. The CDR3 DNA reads TGTGCCAGCAGCGTAAGAGGGACTAGCGGGAGAGGCTACACAGATACGCAGTATTTT.

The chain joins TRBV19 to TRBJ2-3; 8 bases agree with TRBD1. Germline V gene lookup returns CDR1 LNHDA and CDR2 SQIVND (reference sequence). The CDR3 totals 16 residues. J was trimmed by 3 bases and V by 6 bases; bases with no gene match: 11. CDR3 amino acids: CASSMKMDRATDTQYF. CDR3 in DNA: TGTGCCAGTAGCATGAAAATGGACAGGGCGACAGATACGCAGTATTTT.

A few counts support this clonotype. CDR3 coding DNA: TGTGCCAGCAAAGACCCGGGACTAGGCAATGAGCAGTTCTTC. Translation gives CASKDPGLGNEQFF. The V call is TRBV5-4, the J call TRBJ2-1, with 8 bases fitting TRBD2. V was clipped by 6 bases and J by 6 bases; unmatched bases: 8. CDR3 length: 14 residues. The germline CDR1 and CDR2 sequences are SGHNT and YYREEE (reference sequence).

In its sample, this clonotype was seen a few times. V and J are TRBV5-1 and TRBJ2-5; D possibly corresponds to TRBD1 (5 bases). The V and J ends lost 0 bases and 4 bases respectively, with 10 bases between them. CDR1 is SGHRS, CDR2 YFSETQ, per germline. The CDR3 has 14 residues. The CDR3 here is CASSLETDPETQYF. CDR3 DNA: TGCGCCAGCAGCTTGGAGACAGATCCAGAGACCCAGTACTTC.

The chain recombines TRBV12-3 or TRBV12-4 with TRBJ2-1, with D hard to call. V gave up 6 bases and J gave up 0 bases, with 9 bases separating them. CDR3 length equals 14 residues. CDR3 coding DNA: TGTGCCAGCAGCGCGCGGAGCTCCTACAATGAGCAGTTCTTC. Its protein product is CASSARSSYNEQFF.

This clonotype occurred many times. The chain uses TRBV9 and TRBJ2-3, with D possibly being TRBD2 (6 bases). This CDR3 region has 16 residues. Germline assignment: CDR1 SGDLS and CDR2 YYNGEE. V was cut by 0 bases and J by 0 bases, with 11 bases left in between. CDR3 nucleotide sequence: TGTGCCAGCAGCGTAGGTAGCGGAGCTAGCACAGATACGCAGTATTTT. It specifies CASSVGSGASTDTQYF. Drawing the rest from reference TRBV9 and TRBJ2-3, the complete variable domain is DSGVTQTPKHLITATGQRVTLRCSPRSGDLSVYWYQQSLDQGLQFLIQYYNGEERAKGNILERFSAQQFPDLHSELNLSSLELGDSALYFCASSVGSGASTDTQYFGPGTRLTVL.

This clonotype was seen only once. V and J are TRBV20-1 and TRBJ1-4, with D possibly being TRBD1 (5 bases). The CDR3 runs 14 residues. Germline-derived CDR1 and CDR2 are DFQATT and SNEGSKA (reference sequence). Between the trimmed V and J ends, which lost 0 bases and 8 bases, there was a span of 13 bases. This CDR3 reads CSARDPREGEKLFF. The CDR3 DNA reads TGCAGTGCTAGAGATCCTAGGGAGGGGGAAAAACTGTTTTTT.

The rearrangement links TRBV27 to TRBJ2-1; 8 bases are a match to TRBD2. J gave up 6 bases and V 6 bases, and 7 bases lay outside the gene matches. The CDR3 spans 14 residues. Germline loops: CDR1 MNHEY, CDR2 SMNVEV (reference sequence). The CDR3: CASRLAGGVNEQFF. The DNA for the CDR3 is TGTGCCAGCAGGCTAGCGGGTGGAGTCAATGAGCAGTTCTTC.

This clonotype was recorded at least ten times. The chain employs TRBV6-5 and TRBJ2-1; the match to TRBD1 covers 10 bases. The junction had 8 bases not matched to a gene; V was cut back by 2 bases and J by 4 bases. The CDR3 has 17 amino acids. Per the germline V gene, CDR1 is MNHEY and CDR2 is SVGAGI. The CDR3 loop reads CASSYGMGTGVYNEQFF. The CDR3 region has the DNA TGTGCCAGCAGTTACGGGATGGGGACAGGGGTTTACAATGAGCAGTTCTTC.